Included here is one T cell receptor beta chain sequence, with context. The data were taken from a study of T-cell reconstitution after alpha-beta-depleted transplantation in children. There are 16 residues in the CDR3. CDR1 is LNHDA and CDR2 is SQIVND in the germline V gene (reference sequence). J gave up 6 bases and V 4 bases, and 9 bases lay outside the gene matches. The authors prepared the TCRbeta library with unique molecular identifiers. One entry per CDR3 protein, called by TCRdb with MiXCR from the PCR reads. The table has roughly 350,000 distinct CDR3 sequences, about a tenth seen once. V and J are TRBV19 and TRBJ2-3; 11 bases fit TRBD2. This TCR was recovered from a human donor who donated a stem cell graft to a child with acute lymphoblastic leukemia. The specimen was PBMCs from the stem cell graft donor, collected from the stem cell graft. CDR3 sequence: CASSTSTSGAGDTQYF. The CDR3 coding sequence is TGTGCCAGTAGTACGTCGACTAGCGGGGCGGGGGATACGCAGTATTTT.